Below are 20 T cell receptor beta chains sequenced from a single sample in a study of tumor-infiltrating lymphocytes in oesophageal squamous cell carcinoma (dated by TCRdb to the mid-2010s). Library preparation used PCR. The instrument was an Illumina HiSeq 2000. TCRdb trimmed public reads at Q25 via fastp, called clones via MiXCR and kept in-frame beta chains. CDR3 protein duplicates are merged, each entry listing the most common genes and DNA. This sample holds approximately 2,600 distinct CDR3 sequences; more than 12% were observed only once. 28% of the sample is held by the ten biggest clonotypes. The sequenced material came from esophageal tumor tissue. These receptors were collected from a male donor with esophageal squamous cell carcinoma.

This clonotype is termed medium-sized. CDR3 in DNA: TGTGCCAGCAGTTTTGCGACAGGGTCAGATACGCAGTATTTT. This sequence encodes CASSFATGSDTQYF. The chain has TRBV28 and TRBJ2-3; 7 nucleotides match TRBD1. CDR3 length: 14 residues. Germline assignment: CDR1 MDHEN and CDR2 SYDVKM. The trim removed 3 bases at V and 4 bases at J, leaving 4 bases unmatched. Combining the CDR3 with reference TRBV28 and TRBJ2-3 gives the whole variable domain DVKVTQSSRYLVKRTGEKVFLECVQDMDHENMFWYRQDPGLGLRLIYFSYDVKMKEKGDIPEGYSVSREKKERFSLILESASTNQTSMYLCASSFATGSDTQYFGPGTRLTVL.

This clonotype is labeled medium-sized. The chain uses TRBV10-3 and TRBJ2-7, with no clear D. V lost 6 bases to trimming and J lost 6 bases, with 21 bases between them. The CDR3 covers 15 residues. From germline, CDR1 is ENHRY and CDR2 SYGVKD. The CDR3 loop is CAIRVERGIPSEQYF. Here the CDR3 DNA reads TGTGCCATCAGAGTAGAACGTGGTATCCCTTCCGAGCAGTACTTC.

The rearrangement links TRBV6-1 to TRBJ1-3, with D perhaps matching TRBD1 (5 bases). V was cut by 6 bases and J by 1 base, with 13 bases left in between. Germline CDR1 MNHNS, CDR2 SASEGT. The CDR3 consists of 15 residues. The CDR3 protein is CASRSGTQSGNTIYF. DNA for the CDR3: TGTGCCAGCAGGTCCGGGACGCAGTCTGGAAACACCATATATTTT.

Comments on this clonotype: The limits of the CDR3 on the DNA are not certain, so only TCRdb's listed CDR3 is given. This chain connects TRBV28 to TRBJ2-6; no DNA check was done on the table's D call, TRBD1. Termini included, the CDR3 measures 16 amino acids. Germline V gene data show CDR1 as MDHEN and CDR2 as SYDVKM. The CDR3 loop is CASSFTGNALRAVLRF.

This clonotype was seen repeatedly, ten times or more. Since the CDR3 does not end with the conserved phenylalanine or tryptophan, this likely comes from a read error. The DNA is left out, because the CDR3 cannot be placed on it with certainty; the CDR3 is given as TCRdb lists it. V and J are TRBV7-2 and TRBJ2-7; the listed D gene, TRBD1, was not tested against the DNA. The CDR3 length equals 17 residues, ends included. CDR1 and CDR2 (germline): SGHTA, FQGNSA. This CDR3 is CASSLWTGGGYGYTFGS.

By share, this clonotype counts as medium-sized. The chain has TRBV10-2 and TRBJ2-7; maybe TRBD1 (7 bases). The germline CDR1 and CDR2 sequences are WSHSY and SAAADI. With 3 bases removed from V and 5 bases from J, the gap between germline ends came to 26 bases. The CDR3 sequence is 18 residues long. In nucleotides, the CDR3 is TGCGCCAGCAGTGATGCAGGTGGGGCCAGGGGGGTGACCCACGAGCAGTACTTC. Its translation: CASSDAGGARGVTHEQYF.

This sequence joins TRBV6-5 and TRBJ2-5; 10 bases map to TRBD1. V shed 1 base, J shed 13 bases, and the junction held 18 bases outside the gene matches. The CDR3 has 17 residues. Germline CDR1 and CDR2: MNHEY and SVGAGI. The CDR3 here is CASSYLWGTGETGELYF. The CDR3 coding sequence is TGTGCCAGCAGTTACTTATGGGGGACAGGGGAAACCGGGGAGCTGTACTTC.

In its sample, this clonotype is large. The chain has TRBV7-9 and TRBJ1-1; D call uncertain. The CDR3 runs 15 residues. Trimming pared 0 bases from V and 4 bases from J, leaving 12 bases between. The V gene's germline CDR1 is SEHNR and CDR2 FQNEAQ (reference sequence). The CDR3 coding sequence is TGTGCCAGCAGCTTAGCAGGTCCGCGGGGCACTGAAGCTTTCTTT. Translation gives CASSLAGPRGTEAFF.

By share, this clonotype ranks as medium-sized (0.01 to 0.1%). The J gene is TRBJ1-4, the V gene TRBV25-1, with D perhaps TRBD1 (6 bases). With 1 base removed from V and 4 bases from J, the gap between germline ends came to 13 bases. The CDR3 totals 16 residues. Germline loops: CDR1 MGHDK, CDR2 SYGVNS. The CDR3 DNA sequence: TGTGCCAGCAGTGAATCTGGACAGTGGATTAATGAAAAACTGTTTTTT. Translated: CASSESGQWINEKLFF.

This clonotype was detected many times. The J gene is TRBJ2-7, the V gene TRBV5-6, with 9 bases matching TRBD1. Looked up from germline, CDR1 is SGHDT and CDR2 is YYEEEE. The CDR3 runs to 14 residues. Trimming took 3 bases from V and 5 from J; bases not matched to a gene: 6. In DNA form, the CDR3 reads TGTGCCAGCAGCTGGGGACAGGGTATCCACGAGCAGTACTTC. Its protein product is CASSWGQGIHEQYF.

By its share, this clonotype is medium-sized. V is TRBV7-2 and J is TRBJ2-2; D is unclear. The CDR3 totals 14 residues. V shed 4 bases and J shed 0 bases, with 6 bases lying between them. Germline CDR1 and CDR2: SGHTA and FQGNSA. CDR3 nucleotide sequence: TGTGCCAGCAGCTCAAAAACGAACACCGGGGAGCTGTTTTTT. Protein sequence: CASSSKTNTGELFF.

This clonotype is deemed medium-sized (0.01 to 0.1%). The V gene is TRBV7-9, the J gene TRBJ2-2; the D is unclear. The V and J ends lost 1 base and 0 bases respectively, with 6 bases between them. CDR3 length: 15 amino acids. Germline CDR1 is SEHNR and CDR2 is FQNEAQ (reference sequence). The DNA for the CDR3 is TGTGCCAGCAGCTTAGTAGCACCGAACACCGGGGAGCTGTTTTTT. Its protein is CASSLVAPNTGELFF.

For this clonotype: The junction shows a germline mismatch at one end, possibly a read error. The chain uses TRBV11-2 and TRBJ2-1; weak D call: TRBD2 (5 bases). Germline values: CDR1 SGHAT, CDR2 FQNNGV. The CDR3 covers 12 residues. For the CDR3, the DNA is TGTTCCAGCAGCTTAGCCGGACTTGAGCAGTTCTTC. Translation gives CSSSLAGLEQFF.

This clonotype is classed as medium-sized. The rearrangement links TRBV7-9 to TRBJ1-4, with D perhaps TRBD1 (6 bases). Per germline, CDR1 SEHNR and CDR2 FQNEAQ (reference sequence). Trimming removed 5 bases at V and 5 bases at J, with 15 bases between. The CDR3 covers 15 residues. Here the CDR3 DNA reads TGTGCCAGCAGCGGGGGCGATAGCATGAATGAAAAACTGTTTTTT. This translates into CASSGGDSMNEKLFF.

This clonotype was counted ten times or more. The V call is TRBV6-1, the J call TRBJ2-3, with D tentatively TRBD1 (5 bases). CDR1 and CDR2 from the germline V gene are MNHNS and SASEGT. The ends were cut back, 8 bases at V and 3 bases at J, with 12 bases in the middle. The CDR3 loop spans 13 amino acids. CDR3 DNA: TGTGCCAGCGTTCCAGGGTTAACAGATACGCAGTATTTT. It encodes CASVPGLTDTQYF.

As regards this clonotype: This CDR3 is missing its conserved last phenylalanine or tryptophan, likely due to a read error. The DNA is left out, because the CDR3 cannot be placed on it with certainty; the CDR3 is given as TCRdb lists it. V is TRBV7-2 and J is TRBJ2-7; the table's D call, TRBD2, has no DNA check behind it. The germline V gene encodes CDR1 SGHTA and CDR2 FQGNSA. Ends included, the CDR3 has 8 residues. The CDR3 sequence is CASSLPSA.

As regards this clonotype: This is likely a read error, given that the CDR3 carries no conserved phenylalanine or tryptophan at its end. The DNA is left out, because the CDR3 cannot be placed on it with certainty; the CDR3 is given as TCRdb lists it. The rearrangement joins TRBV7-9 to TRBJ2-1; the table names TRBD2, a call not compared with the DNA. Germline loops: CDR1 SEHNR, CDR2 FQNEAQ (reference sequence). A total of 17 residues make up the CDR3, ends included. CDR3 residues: CASSLERTDFYGYTFGS.

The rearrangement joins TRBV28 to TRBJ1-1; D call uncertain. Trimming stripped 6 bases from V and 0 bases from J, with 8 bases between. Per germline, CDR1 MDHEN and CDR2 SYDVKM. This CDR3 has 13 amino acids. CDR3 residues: CASSKRLNTEAFF. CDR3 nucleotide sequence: TGTGCCAGCAGCAAAAGACTGAACACTGAAGCTTTCTTT.

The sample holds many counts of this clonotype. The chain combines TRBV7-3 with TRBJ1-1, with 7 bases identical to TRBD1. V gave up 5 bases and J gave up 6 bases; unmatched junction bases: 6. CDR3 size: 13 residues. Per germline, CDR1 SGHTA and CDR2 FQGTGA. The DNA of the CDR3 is TGTGCCAGCAGCCCGGGGGACAGTCCTGAAGCTTTCTTT. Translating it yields CASSPGDSPEAFF.

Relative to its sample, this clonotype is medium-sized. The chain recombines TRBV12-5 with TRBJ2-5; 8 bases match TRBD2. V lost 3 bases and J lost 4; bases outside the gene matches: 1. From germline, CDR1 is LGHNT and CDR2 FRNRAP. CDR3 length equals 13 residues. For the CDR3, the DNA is TGTGCTAGTGGTTTCGGGGGGGGAGAGACCCAGTACTTC. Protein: CASGFGGGETQYF.